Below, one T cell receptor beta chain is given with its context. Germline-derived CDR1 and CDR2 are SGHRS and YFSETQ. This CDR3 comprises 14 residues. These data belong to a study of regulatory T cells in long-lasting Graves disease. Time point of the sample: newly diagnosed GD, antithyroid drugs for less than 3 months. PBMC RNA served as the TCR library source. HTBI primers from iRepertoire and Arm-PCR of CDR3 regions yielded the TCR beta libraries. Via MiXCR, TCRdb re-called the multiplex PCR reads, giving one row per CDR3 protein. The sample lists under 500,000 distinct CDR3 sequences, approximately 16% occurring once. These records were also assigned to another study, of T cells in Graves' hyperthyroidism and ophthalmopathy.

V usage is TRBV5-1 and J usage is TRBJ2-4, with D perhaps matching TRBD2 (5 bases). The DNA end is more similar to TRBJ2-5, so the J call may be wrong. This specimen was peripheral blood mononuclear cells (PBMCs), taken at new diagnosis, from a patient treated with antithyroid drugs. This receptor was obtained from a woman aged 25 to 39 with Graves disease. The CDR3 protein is CASSDRGPVETQYF. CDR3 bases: TGCGCCAGCAGCGACCGAGGGCCGGTTGAGACCCAGTACTTC.